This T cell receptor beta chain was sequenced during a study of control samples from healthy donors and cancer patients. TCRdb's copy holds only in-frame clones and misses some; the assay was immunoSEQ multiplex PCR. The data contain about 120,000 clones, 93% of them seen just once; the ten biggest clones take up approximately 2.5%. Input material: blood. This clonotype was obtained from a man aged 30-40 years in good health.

The CDR3 here is CASSSGRNEQFF. CDR3 in DNA: TGTGCCAGCAGTTCCGGTAGGAATGAGCAGTTCTTC. The chain employs TRBV12-3 or TRBV12-4 and TRBJ2-1; unclear D gene. V lost 4 bases and J lost 7, with 8 bases in between. The CDR3 extends over 12 amino acids.